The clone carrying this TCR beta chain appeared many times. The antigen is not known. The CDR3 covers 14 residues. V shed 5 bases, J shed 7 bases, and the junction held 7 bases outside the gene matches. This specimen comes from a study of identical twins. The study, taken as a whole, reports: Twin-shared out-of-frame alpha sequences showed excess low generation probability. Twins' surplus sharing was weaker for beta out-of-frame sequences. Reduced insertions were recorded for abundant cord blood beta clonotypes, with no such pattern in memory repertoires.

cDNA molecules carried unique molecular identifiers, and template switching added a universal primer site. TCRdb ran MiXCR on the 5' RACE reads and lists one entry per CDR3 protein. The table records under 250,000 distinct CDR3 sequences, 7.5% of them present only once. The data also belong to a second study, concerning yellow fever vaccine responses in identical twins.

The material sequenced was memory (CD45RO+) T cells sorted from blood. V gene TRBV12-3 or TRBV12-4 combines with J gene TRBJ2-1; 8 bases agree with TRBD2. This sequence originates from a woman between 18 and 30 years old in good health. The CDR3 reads CASSRGGLSNEQFF. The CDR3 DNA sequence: TGTGCCAGCAGTCGGGGGGGCCTTTCGAATGAGCAGTTCTTC.